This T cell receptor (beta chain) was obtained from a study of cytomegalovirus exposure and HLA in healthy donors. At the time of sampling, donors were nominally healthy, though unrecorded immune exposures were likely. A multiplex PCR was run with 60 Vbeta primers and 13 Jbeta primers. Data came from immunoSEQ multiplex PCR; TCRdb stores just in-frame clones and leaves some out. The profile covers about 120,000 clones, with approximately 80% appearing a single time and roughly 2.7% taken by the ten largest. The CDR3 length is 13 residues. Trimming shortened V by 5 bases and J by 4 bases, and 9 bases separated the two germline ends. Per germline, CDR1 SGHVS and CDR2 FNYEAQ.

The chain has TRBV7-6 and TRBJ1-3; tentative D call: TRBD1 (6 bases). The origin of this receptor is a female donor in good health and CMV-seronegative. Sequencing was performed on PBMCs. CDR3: CASSDDRGNTIYF. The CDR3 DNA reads TGTGCCAGCAGCGACGACAGGGGAAACACCATATATTTT.